The clone carrying this T cell receptor beta chain occurred many times. Its matching antigen is unknown. This sample stems from a study of T-cell memory formation after mild COVID-19. The study, taken as a whole, reports: From day 15 to 85, contracting clones were balanced between CD4 and CD8, whereas later expanders leaned toward CD4+.

From 5'RACE with constant-segment primers came TCR alpha and TCR beta cDNA libraries that carried sample barcodes and UMIs. One entry per CDR3 protein results from TCRdb running MiXCR on the 5' RACE reads. The sample lists just under 350,000 distinct CDR3 sequences; 13% were seen once. The CDR3 runs to 12 residues. Germline values: CDR1 SQVTM, CDR2 ANQGSEA. The V end lost 6 bases, the J end lost 0 bases, and 6 bases lay between the germline ends. Material: PBMCs or a T cell subset sorted from them (not recorded which). This receptor was obtained from a man aged 18 to 30 who had mild COVID-19 (a few samples of this study predate the infection). Cell type and time point are not known. The chain has TRBV29-1 and TRBJ2-1, with no clear D. The CDR3, as DNA: TGCAGCGTGGCATTCTCCTACAATGAGCAGTTCTTC. Translated: CSVAFSYNEQFF.